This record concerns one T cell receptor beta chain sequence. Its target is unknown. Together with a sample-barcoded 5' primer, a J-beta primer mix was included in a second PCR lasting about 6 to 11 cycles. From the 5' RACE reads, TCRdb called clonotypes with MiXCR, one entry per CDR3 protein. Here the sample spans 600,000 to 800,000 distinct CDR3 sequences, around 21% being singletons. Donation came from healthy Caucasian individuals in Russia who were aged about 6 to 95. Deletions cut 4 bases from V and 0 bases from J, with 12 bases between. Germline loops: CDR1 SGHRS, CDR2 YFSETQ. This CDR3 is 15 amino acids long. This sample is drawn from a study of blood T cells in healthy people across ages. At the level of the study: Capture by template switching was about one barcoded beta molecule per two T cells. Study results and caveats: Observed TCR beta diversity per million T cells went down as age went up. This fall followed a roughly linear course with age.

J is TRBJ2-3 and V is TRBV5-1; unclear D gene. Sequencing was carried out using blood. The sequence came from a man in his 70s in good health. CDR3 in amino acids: CASSLDMTSTDTQYF. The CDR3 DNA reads TGCGCCAGCAGCCTCGACATGACTAGCACAGATACGCAGTATTTT.